These T cell receptor beta chains were read from a single sample in a study of CXCR3-negative and CXCR3-positive naive CD8 T cells. From its re-call of the 5' RACE reads, TCRdb lists each CDR3 protein once, without DNA. The sample includes some 66,000 distinct CDR3 sequences. Sequencing used naive CXCR3- CD8+ T cells from blood. These receptors came from a human donor in good health. Some clones in this sample may be carry-over from other donors' samples. Both conserved end residues are part of each CDR3.

j_call,v_call,cdr3_aa
TRBJ2-2,TRBV20-1,CSAPLASANTGELFF
TRBJ2-1,TRBV5-1,CASSPTGGNEQFF
TRBJ1-1,TRBV12-3/TRBV12-4,CATQGGTGGANAEAFF
TRBJ1-2,TRBV30,CAWIGGSYYGYTF
TRBJ2-1,TRBV7-2,CASSLGSHEQFF
TRBJ2-7,TRBV12-3/TRBV12-4,CASTNNLNEQYF
TRBJ2-7,TRBV7-9,CASSSSGEQYF
TRBJ1-1,TRBV29-1,CSVESAGADTEAFF
TRBJ2-7,TRBV4-2,CASSQSGAGTYEQYF
TRBJ2-3,TRBV7-2,CASSHPTKREASTDTQYF
TRBJ2-1,TRBV4-3,CASSHRMLAGGPYNEQFF
TRBJ2-7,TRBV7-2,CASSLPPGQGTYEQYF
TRBJ2-1,TRBV28,CASRLTGLILSSYNEQFF
TRBJ2-1,TRBV28,CASSPLGLAKYNEQFF
TRBJ2-7,TRBV5-6,CASSSDRVMLEQYF
TRBJ2-1,TRBV28,CASSLDLTGKTPYNEQFF
TRBJ1-1,TRBV29-1,CSSSGTSDTEAFF
TRBJ2-2,TRBV25-1,CASSEVEESGELFF
TRBJ2-1,TRBV7-9,CASSASGRNHNEQFF
TRBJ2-7,TRBV14,CASSHRGPYEQYF
TRBJ2-1,TRBV4-3,CASSLLTGAEQFF
TRBJ2-5,TRBV6-2/TRBV6-3,CAALGAEQETQYF
TRBJ1-4,TRBV7-9,CASSTTWTARNEKLFF
TRBJ1-5,TRBV7-9,CASSPKTGQGRQPQHF
TRBJ2-1,TRBV19,CASSIRDSYNEQFF
TRBJ2-3,TRBV7-9,CASSSVYAQGKATDTQYF
TRBJ2-7,TRBV2,CASSDRGLTGTAFYEQYF
TRBJ2-3,TRBV6-5,CASSYSSASTDTQYF